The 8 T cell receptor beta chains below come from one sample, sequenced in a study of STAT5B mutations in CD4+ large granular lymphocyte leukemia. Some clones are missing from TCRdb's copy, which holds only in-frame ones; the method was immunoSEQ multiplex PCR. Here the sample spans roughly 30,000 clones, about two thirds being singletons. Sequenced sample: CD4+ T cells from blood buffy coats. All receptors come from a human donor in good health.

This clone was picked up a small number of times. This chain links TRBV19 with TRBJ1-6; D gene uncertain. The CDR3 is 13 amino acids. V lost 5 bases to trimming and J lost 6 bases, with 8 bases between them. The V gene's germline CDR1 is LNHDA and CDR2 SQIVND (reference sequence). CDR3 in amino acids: CASSVGVNSPLHF. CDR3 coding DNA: TGTGCCAGTAGTGTTGGGGTTAATTCACCCCTCCACTTT.

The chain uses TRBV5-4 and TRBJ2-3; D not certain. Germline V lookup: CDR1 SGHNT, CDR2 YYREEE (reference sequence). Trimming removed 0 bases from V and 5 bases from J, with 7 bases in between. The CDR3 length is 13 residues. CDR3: CASSLGIQDTQYF. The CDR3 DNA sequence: TGTGCCAGCAGCTTGGGGATTCAAGATACGCAGTATTTT.

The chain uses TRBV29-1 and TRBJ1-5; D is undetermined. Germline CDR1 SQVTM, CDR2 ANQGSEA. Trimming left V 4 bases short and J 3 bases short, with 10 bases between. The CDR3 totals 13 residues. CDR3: CSVAGHYNQPQHF. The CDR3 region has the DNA TGCAGCGTTGCGGGCCATTACAATCAGCCCCAGCATTTT.

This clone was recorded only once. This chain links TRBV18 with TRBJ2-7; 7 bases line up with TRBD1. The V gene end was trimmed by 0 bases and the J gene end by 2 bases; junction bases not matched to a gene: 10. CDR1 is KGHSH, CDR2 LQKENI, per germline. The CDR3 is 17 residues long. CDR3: CASSPPPGTAEAYEQYF. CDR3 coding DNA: TGTGCCAGCTCACCACCACCAGGGACAGCCGAAGCCTACGAGCAGTACTTC.

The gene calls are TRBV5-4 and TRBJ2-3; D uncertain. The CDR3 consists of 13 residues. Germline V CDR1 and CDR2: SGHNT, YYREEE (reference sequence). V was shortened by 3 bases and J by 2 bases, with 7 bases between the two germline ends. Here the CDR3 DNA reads TGTGCCAGCAGCTCGGAATACACAGATACGCAGTATTTT. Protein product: CASSSEYTDTQYF.

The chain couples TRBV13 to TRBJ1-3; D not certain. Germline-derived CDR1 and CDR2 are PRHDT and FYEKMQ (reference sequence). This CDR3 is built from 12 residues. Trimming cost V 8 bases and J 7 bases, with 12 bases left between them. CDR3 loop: CASSLSGNTIYF. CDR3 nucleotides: TGTGCCAGCTCCCTCTCGGGGAACACCATATATTTT.

The CDR3 region is CASSRRGVLGSYEQYF. CDR3 DNA: TGTGCCAGCAGTCGACGGGGAGTCTTAGGATCCTACGAGCAGTACTTC. This rearrangement joins TRBV27 to TRBJ2-7; D perhaps matches TRBD2 (5 bases). CDR1 is MNHEY and CDR2 is SMNVEV in the germline V gene (reference sequence). Trimming left V 5 bases short and J 1 base short, with 18 bases between. The CDR3 is 16 amino acids.

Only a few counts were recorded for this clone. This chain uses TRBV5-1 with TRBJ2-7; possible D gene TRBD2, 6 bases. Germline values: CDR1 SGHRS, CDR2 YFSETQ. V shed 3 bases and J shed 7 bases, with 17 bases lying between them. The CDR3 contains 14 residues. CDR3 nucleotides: TGCGCCAGCAGCTGGGGACTGAGGACTGGAGAGCAGTACTTC. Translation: CASSWGLRTGEQYF.